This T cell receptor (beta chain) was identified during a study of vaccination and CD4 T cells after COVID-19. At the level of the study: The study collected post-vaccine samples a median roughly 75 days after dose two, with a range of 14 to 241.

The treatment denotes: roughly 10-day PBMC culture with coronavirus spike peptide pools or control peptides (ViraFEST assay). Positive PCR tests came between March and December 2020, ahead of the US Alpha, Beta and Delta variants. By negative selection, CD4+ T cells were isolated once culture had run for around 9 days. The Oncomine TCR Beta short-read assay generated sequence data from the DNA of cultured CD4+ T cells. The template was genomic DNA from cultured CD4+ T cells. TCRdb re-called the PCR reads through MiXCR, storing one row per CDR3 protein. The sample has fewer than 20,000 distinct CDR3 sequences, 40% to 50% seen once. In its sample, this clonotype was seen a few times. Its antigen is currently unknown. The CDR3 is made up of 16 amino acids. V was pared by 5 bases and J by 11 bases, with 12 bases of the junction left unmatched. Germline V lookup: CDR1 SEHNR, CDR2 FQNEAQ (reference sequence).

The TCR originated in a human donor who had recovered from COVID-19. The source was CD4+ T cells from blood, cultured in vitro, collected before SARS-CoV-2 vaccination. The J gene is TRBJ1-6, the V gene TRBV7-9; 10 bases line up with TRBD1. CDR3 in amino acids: CASSPRTGGPQPPLHF. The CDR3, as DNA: TGTGCCAGCAGCCCCAGGACAGGGGGGCCCCAACCACCCCTCCACTTT. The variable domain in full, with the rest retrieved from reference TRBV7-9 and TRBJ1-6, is DTGVSQNPRHKITKRGQNVTFRCDPISEHNRLYWYRQTLGQGPEFLTYFQNEAQLEKSRLLSDRFSAERPKGSFSTLEIQRTEQGDSAMYLCASSPRTGGPQPPLHFGNGTRLTVT.